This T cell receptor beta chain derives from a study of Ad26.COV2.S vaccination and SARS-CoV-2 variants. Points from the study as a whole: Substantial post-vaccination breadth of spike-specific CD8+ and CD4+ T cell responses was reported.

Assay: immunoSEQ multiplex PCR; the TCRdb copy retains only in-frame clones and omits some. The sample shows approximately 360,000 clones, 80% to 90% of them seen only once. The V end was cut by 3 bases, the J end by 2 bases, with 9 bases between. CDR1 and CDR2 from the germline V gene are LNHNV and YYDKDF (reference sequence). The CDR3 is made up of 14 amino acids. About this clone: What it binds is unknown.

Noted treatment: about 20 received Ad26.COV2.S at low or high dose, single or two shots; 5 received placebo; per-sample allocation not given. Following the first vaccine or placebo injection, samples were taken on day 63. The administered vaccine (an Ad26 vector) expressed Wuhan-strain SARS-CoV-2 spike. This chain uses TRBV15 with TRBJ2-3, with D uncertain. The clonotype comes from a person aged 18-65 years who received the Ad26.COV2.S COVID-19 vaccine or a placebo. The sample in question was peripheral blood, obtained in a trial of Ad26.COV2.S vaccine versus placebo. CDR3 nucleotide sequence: TGTGCCACCAGCAGGAGCGCCTACACAGATACGCAGTATTTT. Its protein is CATSRSAYTDTQYF.